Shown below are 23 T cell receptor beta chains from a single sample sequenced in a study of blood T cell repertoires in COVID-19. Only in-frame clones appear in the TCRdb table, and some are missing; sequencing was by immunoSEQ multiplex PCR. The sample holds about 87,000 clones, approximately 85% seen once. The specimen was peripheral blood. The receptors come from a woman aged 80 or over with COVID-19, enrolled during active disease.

This CDR3 reads CASTTDRGLGGYTF. The DNA of the CDR3 is TGTGCCAGCACCACGGACAGGGGGCTAGGTGGCTACACCTTC. The rearrangement links TRBV5-8 to TRBJ1-2; TRBD1 agrees at 11 bases. This CDR3 region has 14 residues. J gave up 7 bases and V 6 bases, and 8 bases lay outside the gene matches. Germline V gene lookup returns CDR1 SGHTS and CDR2 YDEGEE. Together with reference TRBV5-8 and TRBJ1-2, the CDR3 gives the full variable domain: EAGVTQSPTHLIKTRGQQATLRCSPISGHTSVYWYQQALGLGLQFLLWYDEGEERNRGNFPPRFSGRQFPNYSSELNVNALELEDSALYLCASTTDRGLGGYTFGSGTRLTVV.

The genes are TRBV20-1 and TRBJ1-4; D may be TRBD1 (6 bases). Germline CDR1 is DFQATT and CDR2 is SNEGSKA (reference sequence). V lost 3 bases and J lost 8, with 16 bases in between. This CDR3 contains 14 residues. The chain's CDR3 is CSASPLGDREKLFF. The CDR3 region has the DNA TGCAGTGCTAGTCCACTGGGCGACAGGGAAAAACTGTTTTTT.

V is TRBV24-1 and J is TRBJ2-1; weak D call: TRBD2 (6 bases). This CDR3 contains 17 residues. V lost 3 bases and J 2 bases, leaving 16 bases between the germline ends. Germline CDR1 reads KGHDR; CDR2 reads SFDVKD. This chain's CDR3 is CATSDEAGRQTYNEQFF. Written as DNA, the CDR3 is TGTGCCACCAGTGATGAGGCGGGAAGACAGACCTACAATGAGCAGTTCTTC.

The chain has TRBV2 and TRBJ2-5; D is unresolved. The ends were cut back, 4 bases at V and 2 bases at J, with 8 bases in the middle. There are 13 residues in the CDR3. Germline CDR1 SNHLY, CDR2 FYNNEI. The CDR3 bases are TGTGCCAGCAGTGTGTTCGGGCAAGAGACCCAGTACTTC. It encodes CASSVFGQETQYF. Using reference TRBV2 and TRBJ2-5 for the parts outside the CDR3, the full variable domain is EPEVTQTPSHQVTQMGQEVILRCVPISNHLYFYWYRQILGQKVEFLVSFYNNEISEKSEIFDDQFSVERPDGSNFTLKIRSTKLEDSAMYFCASSVFGQETQYFGPGTRLLVL.

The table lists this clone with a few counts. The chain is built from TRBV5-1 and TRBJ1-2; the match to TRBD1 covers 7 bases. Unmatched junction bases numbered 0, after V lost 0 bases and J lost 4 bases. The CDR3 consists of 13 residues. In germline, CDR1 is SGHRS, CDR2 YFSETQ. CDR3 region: CASSLGTGYGYTF. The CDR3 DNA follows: TGCGCCAGCAGCTTGGGGACAGGCTATGGCTACACCTTC.

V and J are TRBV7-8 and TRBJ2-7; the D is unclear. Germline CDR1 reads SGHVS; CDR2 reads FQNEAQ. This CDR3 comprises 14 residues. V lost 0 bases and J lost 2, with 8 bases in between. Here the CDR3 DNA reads TGTGCCAGCAGCTTAGCGCAGAGGACCTACGAGCAGTACTTC. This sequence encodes CASSLAQRTYEQYF.

The CDR3 region has the DNA TGCGCCAGCAGCCGAGACACCAATACCTACGAGCAGTACTTC. It specifies CASSRDTNTYEQYF. The chain is built from TRBV5-1 and TRBJ2-7; D is unresolved. Trimming removed 4 bases at V and 2 bases at J, with 13 bases between. This CDR3 spans 14 amino acids. Germline loops: CDR1 SGHRS, CDR2 YFSETQ.

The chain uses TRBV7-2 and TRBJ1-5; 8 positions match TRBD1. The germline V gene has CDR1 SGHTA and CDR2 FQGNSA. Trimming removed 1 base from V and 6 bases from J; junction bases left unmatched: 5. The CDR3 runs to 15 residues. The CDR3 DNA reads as TGTGCCAGCAGCTTAGGGACAGGGCTCTTTCAGCCCCAGCATTTT. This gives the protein CASSLGTGLFQPQHF.

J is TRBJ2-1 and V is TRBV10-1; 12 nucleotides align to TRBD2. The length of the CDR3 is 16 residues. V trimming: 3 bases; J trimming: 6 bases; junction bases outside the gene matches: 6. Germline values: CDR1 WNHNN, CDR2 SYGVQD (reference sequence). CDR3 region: CASSDRGLAGINEQFF. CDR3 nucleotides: TGCGCCAGCAGTGATAGAGGACTAGCGGGAATCAATGAGCAGTTCTTC.

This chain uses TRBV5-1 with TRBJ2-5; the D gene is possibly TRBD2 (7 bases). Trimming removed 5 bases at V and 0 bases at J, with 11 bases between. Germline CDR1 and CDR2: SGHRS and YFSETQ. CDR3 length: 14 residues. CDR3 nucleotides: TGCGCCAGCAGAGGGGGGGAGTACCAAGAGACCCAGTACTTC. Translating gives CASRGGEYQETQYF.

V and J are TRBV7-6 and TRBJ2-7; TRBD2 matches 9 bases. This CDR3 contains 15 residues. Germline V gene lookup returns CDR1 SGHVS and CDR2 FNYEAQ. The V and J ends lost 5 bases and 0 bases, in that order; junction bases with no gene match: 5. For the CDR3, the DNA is TGTGCCAGCAGCCCGACTAGCGGAACCTCCTACGAGCAGTACTTC. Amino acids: CASSPTSGTSYEQYF.

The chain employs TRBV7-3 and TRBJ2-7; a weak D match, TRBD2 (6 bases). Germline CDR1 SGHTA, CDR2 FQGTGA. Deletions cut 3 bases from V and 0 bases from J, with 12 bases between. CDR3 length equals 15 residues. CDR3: CASSLSGVSSYEQYF. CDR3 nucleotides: TGTGCCAGCAGCTTGTCGGGAGTAAGCTCCTACGAGCAGTACTTC.

Written as DNA, the CDR3 is TGCGCCAGCAGCCAAGGTGGGGGACTCAGCACAGATACGCAGTATTTT. Translating it yields CASSQGGGLSTDTQYF. The genes are TRBV4-1 and TRBJ2-3; D is perhaps TRBD2 (6 bases). Trimming removed 1 base at V and 0 bases at J, with 11 bases between. The CDR3 totals 16 residues. Germline CDR1 and CDR2: MGHRA and YSYEKL.

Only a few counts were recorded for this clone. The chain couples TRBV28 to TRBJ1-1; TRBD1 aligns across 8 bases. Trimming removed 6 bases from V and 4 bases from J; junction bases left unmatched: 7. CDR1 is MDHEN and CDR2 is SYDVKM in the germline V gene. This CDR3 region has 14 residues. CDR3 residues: CASRGTGGPTEAFF. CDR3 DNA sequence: TGTGCCAGCAGGGGAACAGGGGGACCCACTGAAGCTTTCTTT.

The CDR3 coding sequence is TGTGCCAGTAGTGTCGACAGGGGGCTTATTAATGGCTATGGCTACACCTTC. As protein: CASSVDRGLINGYGYTF. The chain couples TRBV19 to TRBJ1-2; 10 positions agree with TRBD1. The CDR3 is made up of 17 amino acids. Germline CDR1 is LNHDA and CDR2 is SQIVND (reference sequence). V lost 5 bases and J lost 4; bases outside the gene matches: 13.

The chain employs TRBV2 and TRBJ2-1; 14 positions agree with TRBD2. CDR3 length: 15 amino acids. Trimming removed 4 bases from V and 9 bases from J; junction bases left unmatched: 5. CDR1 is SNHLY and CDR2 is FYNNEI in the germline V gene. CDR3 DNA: TGTGCCAGCAGTGGGACTAGCGGGGGGAGCGGTGAGCAGTTCTTC. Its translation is CASSGTSGGSGEQFF.

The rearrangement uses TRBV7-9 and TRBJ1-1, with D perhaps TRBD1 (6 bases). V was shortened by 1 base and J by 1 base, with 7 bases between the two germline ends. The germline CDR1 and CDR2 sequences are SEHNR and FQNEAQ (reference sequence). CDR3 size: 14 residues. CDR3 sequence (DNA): TGTGCCAGCAGCTTAGTACAGGGGAACACTGAAGCTTTCTTT. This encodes CASSLVQGNTEAFF.

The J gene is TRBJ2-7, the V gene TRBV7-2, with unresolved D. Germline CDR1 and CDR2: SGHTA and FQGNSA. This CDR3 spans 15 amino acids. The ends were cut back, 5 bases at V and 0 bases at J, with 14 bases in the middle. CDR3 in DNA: TGTGCCAGCAGCCCAGACCCGACACGCTCCTACGAGCAGTACTTC. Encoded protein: CASSPDPTRSYEQYF.

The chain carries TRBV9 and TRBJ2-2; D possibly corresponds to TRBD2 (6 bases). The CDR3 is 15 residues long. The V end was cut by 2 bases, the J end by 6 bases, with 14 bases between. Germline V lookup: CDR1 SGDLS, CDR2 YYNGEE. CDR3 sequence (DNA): TGTGCCAGCAGCGTTTCAACGGGAGTACCCGGGGAGCTGTTTTTT. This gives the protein CASSVSTGVPGELFF.

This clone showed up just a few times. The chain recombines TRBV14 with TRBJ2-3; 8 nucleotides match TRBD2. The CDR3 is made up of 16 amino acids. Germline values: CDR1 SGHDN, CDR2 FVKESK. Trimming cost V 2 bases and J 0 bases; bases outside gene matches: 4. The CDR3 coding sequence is TGTGCCAGCAGCCAATGGCGGGGGGCCAGCACAGATACGCAGTATTTT. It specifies CASSQWRGASTDTQYF.

The CDR3 sequence is CASSTGPGQGFLYEQYF. The DNA for the CDR3 is TGTGCCAGCAGTACCGGACCGGGACAGGGATTTCTCTACGAGCAGTACTTC. The V call is TRBV28, the J call TRBJ2-7; 9 bases match TRBD1. The V segment lost 5 bases and the J segment 3 bases; nucleotides outside the gene matches: 14. The germline gives CDR1 MDHEN, CDR2 SYDVKM. The CDR3 has 17 amino acids.

The DNA of the CDR3 is TGTGCCAGCAGAACGCAGGAGGGCCTCTCCTACGAGCAGTACTTC. This translates into CASRTQEGLSYEQYF. The chain employs TRBV28 and TRBJ2-7; possible D gene TRBD2, 6 bases. Germline assignment: CDR1 MDHEN and CDR2 SYDVKM. The CDR3 covers 15 residues. Trimming shortened V by 6 bases and J by 0 bases, and 15 bases separated the two germline ends.

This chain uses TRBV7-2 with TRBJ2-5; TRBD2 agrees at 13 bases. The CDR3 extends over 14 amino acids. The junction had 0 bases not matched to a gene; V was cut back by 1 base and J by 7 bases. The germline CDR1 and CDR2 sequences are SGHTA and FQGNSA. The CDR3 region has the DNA TGTGCCAGCAGCTTAGGACTAGCGGGGGGGACCCAGTACTTC. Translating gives CASSLGLAGGTQYF. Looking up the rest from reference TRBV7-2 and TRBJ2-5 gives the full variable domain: GAGVSQSPSNKVTEKGKDVELRCDPISGHTALYWYRQSLGQGLEFLIYFQGNSAPDKSGLPSDRFSAERTGGSVSTLTIQRTQQEDSAVYLCASSLGLAGGTQYFGPGTRLLVL.